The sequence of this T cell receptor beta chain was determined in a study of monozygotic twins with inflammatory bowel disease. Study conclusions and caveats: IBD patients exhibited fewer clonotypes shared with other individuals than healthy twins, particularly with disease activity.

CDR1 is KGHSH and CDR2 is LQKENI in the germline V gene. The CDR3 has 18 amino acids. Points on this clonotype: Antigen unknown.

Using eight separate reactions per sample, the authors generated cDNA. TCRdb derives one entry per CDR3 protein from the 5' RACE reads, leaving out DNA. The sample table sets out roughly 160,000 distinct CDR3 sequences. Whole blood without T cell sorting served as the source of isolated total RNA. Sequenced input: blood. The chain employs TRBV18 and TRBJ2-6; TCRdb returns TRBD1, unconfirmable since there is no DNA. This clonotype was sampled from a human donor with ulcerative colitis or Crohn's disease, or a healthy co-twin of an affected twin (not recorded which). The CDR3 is CASSLSGQSLSGANVLTF.